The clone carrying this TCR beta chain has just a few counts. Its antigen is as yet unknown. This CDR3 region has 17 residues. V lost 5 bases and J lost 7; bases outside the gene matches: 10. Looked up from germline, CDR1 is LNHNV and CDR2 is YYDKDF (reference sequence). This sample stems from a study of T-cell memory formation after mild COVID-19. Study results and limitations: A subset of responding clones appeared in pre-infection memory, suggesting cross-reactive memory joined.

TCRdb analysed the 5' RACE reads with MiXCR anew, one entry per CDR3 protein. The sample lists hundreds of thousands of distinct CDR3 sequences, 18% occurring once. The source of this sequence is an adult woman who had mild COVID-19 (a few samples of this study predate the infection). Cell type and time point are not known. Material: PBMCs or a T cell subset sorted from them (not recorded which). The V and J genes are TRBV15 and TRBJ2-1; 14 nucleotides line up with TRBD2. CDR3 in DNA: TGTGCCACCAGCGTTCTGACTAGCGGGAGGGGGTTGAATGAGCAGTTCTTC. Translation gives CATSVLTSGRGLNEQFF.